The 22 T cell receptor beta chains presented below share a single source sample, sequenced in a study of identical twins (dated by TCRdb to 2015 to 2016). Libraries were constructed by 5' RACE. Data came from an Illumina HiSeq 2000. In TCRdb, the public reads were trimmed at Q25 with fastp and aligned with MiXCR, with productive beta chains retained. Records with the same CDR3 protein are collapsed into one entry carrying the most frequent genes and DNA. The sample table lists about 890,000 distinct CDR3 sequences, roughly 12% of them with a count of one. Jointly, the top ten make up under 2% of the sample. The same sample was also studied in work on yellow fever vaccine responses in identical twins.

The sequencing sample was made of PBMCs. Source of these receptors: a woman aged 18-29 years in good health.

This chain connects TRBV28 to TRBJ2-3; 7 nucleotides match TRBD2. After removal of 6 bases from V and 4 bases from J, the junction contained 13 bases not matched to a gene. CDR3 length: 16 residues. Per the germline V gene, CDR1 is MDHEN and CDR2 is SYDVKM. In DNA, the CDR3 is TGTGCCAGCAGCTCCGCGGCTGGGGGGGAGGCAGATACGCAGTATTTT. Translation gives CASSSAAGGEADTQYF.

This clonotype was observed at least ten times. The V gene is TRBV27, the J gene TRBJ2-2, with 9 bases matching TRBD1. CDR1 and CDR2 from the germline V gene are MNHEY and SMNVEV (reference sequence). This CDR3 is 16 amino acids long. The junction had 6 bases not matched to a gene; V was cut back by 5 bases and J by 2 bases. The CDR3 here is CASSPSDRGNTGELFF. DNA of the CDR3: TGTGCCAGCAGTCCATCGGACAGGGGAAACACCGGGGAGCTGTTTTTT.

The V call is TRBV9, the J call TRBJ1-5; D perhaps matches TRBD1 (5 bases). The germline CDR1 and CDR2 sequences are SGDLS and YYNGEE. Trimming left V 7 bases short and J 2 bases short, with 13 bases between. The CDR3 covers 14 residues. CDR3 sequence reads: CASGGGSGNQPQHF. The CDR3 DNA reads TGTGCCAGCGGTGGGGGATCGGGCAATCAGCCCCAGCATTTT.

This clonotype was counted many times. The chain combines TRBV10-3 with TRBJ2-1; 9 bases map to TRBD1. This CDR3 spans 15 amino acids. Germline lookup yields CDR1 ENHRY and CDR2 SYGVKD. J was trimmed by 4 bases and V by 2 bases; bases with no gene match: 3. The DNA of the CDR3 is TGTGCCATCAGTGAGGGACAGGGGTCGTACAATGAGCAGTTCTTC. Translating it yields CAISEGQGSYNEQFF.

The CDR3 coding sequence is TGTGCCAGCAGCTTAAGGGCTAGCGGGAGACGCTACAATGAGCAGTTCTTC. Its translation is CASSLRASGRRYNEQFF. The J gene is TRBJ2-1, the V gene TRBV7-3; 10 bases are a match to TRBD2. J was trimmed by 3 bases and V by 1 base; bases with no gene match: 6. The CDR3 covers 17 residues. CDR1 is SGHTA, CDR2 FQGTGA, per germline.

There are a few counts of this clonotype. V gene TRBV28 combines with J gene TRBJ2-1; D is unresolved. V was pared by 9 bases and J by 2 bases, with 11 bases between. The CDR3 covers 13 residues. Germline values: CDR1 MDHEN, CDR2 SYDVKM. The CDR3 coding sequence is TGTGCCAGTCTTAGTGTCCCCTACAATGAGCAGTTCTTC. This sequence encodes CASLSVPYNEQFF.

This chain joins TRBV5-1 and TRBJ1-2, with 7 bases matching TRBD1. Germline V gives CDR1 SGHRS, CDR2 YFSETQ. Trimming removed 4 bases from V and 0 bases from J; junction bases left unmatched: 6. The CDR3 spans 15 residues. CDR3 in amino acids: CASSKTGLANYGYTF. CDR3 bases: TGCGCCAGCAGCAAGACAGGGTTAGCTAACTATGGCTACACCTTC.

The chain combines TRBV12-3 or TRBV12-4 with TRBJ1-4, with D perhaps TRBD1 (5 bases). Trimming took off 6 bases at V and 7 bases at J, with 15 bases between the two ends. CDR3 length equals 14 residues. CDR3 DNA: TGTGCCAGCAGGAGACGGGGCTCTAGTGAAAAACTGTTTTTT. Encoded protein: CASRRRGSSEKLFF.

This clonotype was detected ten times or more. J is TRBJ2-3 and V is TRBV11-2, with a tentative D call TRBD2 (6 bases). The CDR3 extends over 15 amino acids. V was clipped by 0 bases and J by 0 bases, with 7 bases between them. CDR1 is SGHAT and CDR2 is FQNNGV in the germline V gene. CDR3 in DNA: TGTGCCAGCAGCTTAGAGCTAGCGAGCACAGATACGCAGTATTTT. Residues: CASSLELASTDTQYF.

CDR3 in DNA: TGTGCCAGCAGCGACGCCCCAGGAGCACCCCGCTACAATGAGCAGTTCTTC. Residues: CASSDAPGAPRYNEQFF. V gene TRBV7-2 combines with J gene TRBJ2-1; D not certain. The length of the CDR3 is 17 residues. The V end was cut by 5 bases, the J end by 3 bases, with 20 bases between. Germline V CDR1 and CDR2: SGHTA, FQGNSA.

This clonotype appeared a few times. Being one base from a much bigger clone, this may be a read error. The chain employs TRBV6-2 or TRBV6-3 and TRBJ2-7; the D is unclear. The CDR3 contains 11 residues. CDR1 and CDR2 (germline): MNHEY, SVGEGT. The CDR3 protein is CAGSQAYEQYF. The DNA of the CDR3 is TGTGCCGGCAGCCAAGCCTACGAGCAGTACTTC.

In its sample, this clonotype was seen a few times. J is TRBJ2-2 and V is TRBV11-2; no firm D call. CDR3 length: 18 amino acids. Per germline, CDR1 SGHAT and CDR2 FQNNGV. The germline V and J ends were trimmed by 1 base and 6 bases, with 21 bases remaining between them. Written as DNA, the CDR3 is TGTGCCAGCAGCTTAGGAATGTGGGGAATTCTGGTCCCCGGGGAGCTGTTTTTT. The encoded protein is CASSLGMWGILVPGELFF.

This clonotype was detected many times. The chain is built from TRBV5-1 and TRBJ2-3, with 7 bases matching TRBD2. V lost 4 bases and J lost 3; bases outside the gene matches: 14. The CDR3 is 17 amino acids. Germline V gives CDR1 SGHRS, CDR2 YFSETQ. Here the CDR3 DNA reads TGCGCCAGCAGCGGGCCCTCGACTAGCTCCAGTACAGATACGCAGTATTTT. Amino acids: CASSGPSTSSSTDTQYF. The whole variable domain, filled in from reference TRBV5-1 and TRBJ2-3, reads KAGVTQTPRYLIKTRGQQVTLSCSPISGHRSVSWYQQTPGQGLQFLFEYFSETQRNKGNFPGRFSGRQFSNSRSEMNVSTLELGDSALYLCASSGPSTSSSTDTQYFGPGTRLTVL.

This clonotype was recorded a few times. Here the CDR3 DNA reads TGTGCCAGCAGTCGACAGGGTGGAACCTATAATTCACCCCTCCACTTT. Its translation: CASSRQGGTYNSPLHF. The chain carries TRBV6-1 and TRBJ1-6, with 7 bases that match TRBD1. This CDR3 spans 16 amino acids. Per the germline V gene, CDR1 is MNHNS and CDR2 is SASEGT. The trim removed 5 bases at V and 2 bases at J, leaving 6 bases unmatched.

This clonotype was seen only a few times. The chain is built from TRBV4-1 and TRBJ1-1; 7 nucleotides line up with TRBD1. The CDR3 totals 16 residues. Germline lookup yields CDR1 MGHRA and CDR2 YSYEKL. The junction had 8 bases not matched to a gene; V was cut back by 3 bases and J by 1 base. The CDR3 loop is CASSQLGGQKNTEAFF. In DNA form, the CDR3 reads TGCGCCAGCAGCCAGTTAGGGGGACAGAAGAACACTGAAGCTTTCTTT.

Many counts were recorded for this clonotype. This chain connects TRBV5-1 to TRBJ2-1, with 7 bases lining up with TRBD2. CDR1 and CDR2 from the germline V gene are SGHRS and YFSETQ. V lost 0 bases and J lost 8; bases outside the gene matches: 11. CDR3 length equals 16 residues. The CDR3 DNA sequence: TGCGCCAGCAGCTTGGCCACTAGCGCCAGGGCGGATGAGCAGTTCTTC. Encoded protein: CASSLATSARADEQFF.

The rearrangement uses TRBV20-1 and TRBJ2-3; 10 bases match TRBD2. The CDR3 contains 14 residues. V trimming: 6 bases; J trimming: 7 bases; junction bases outside the gene matches: 10. Germline V gives CDR1 DFQATT, CDR2 SNEGSKA (reference sequence). CDR3 in amino acids: CSATLAGVRNTQYF. The CDR3 DNA is TGCAGTGCGACCCTAGCGGGAGTGAGGAATACGCAGTATTTT.

The V and J genes are TRBV20-1 and TRBJ2-3; weak D call: TRBD2 (6 bases). CDR1 and CDR2 (germline): DFQATT, SNEGSKA (reference sequence). The CDR3 spans 16 residues. Trimming removed 0 bases from V and 1 base from J, with 14 bases in between. Here the CDR3 reads CSARDPGRRGTDTQYF. The CDR3 DNA reads as TGCAGTGCTAGAGATCCCGGGAGACGGGGCACAGATACGCAGTATTTT.

V and J are TRBV20-1 and TRBJ2-5; a possible D gene is TRBD2 (6 bases). The V and J ends lost 6 bases and 7 bases respectively, with 9 bases between them. The CDR3 covers 10 residues. From germline, CDR1 is DFQATT and CDR2 SNEGSKA (reference sequence). CDR3 in DNA: TGCAGTGCATATAGCGGGACCCAGTACTTC. Translation: CSAYSGTQYF.

This clonotype was counted between two and nine times. The chain couples TRBV20-1 to TRBJ2-7; D unclear. The germline CDR1 and CDR2 sequences are DFQATT and SNEGSKA (reference sequence). The ends were cut back, 5 bases at V and 0 bases at J, with 11 bases in the middle. CDR3 length: 13 residues. CDR3 in amino acids: CSARIASSYEQYF. Written as DNA, the CDR3 is TGCAGTGCTCGCATCGCGAGCTCCTACGAGCAGTACTTC.

The CDR3 DNA follows: TGTGCCAGCAGCTTGTTTGGGGGTGATACGCAGTATTTT. Protein product: CASSLFGGDTQYF. The V call is TRBV11-2, the J call TRBJ2-3; D may match TRBD1 or TRBD2 (5 bases each). Germline V lookup: CDR1 SGHAT, CDR2 FQNNGV. V shed 3 bases and J shed 6 bases, with 10 bases lying between them. CDR3 size: 13 residues. The whole variable domain, remainder taken from reference TRBV11-2 and TRBJ2-3, is EAGVAQSPRYKIIEKRQSVAFWCNPISGHATLYWYQQILGQGPKLLIQFQNNGVVDDSQLPKDRFSAERLKGVDSTLKIQPAKLEDSAVYLCASSLFGGDTQYFGPGTRLTVL.

The genes are TRBV4-2 and TRBJ2-1; TRBD2 matches at 7 bases. Germline lookup yields CDR1 LGHNA and CDR2 YNFKEQ. The CDR3 contains 16 residues. Trimming cost V 0 bases and J 4 bases; bases outside gene matches: 6. The CDR3 spells CASSQDESSGYNEQFF. DNA for the CDR3: TGTGCCAGCAGCCAAGATGAGTCTAGCGGATACAATGAGCAGTTCTTC.